This T cell receptor beta chain was recorded in a study of blood T cells in healthy people across ages. This CDR3 region has 13 residues. Germline CDR1 is SGHTA and CDR2 is FQGNSA. Trimming took 8 bases from V and 4 from J, leaving 12 bases between them. PCR was performed a second time for roughly 7 to 11 cycles using a sample-barcoded 5' primer and a J-beta primer mix. One entry per CDR3 protein results from TCRdb running MiXCR on the 5' RACE reads. The sample lists some 1,800,000 distinct CDR3 sequences; about two fifths were seen once. The V and J genes are TRBV7-2 and TRBJ2-1; D unresolved. Sequencing was done on a sample of blood. This TCR was sampled from a human donor in good health. The CDR3 protein is CASEFDSYNEQFF. The CDR3 DNA reads as TGTGCCAGCGAGTTCGACTCGTACAATGAGCAGTTCTTC.